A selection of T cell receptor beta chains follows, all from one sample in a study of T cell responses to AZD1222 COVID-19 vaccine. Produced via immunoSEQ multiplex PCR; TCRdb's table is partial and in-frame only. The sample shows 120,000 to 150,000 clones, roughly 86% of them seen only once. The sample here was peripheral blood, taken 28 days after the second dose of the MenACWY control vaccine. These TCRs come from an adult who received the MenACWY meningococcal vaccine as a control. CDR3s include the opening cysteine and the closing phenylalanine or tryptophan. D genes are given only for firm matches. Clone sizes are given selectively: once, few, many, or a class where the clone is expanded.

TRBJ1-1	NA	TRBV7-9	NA	CASSLEWGWNTEAFF	TGTGCCAGCAGCTTAGAGTGGGGGTGGAACACTGAAGCTTTCTTT
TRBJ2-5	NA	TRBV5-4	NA	CASSSTGGQETQYF	TGTGCCAGCAGCTCGACAGGAGGACAAGAGACCCAGTACTTC
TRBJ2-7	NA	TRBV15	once	CATSVGGTATYEQYF	TGTGCCACCAGCGTCGGGGGGACAGCGACCTACGAGCAGTACTTC
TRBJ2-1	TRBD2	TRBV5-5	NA	CASSLSAGVPNNEQFF	TGTGCCAGCAGCTTGTCCGCGGGAGTACCCAACAATGAGCAGTTCTTC
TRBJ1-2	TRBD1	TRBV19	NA	CASSIGTGNYGYTF	TGTGCCAGTAGTATAGGGACAGGGAACTATGGCTACACCTTC
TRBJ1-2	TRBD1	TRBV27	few	CASKGQGANGYTF	TGTGCCAGCAAGGGACAGGGGGCTAATGGCTACACCTTC
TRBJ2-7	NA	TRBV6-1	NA	CASSEAGPYEQYF	TGTGCCAGCAGTGAGGCGGGCCCCTACGAGCAGTACTTC
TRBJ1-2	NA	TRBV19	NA	CASTPTGLGYGYTF	TGTGCCAGTACCCCGACAGGCCTAGGCTATGGCTACACCTTC
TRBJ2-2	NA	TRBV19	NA	CASRNSGNTGELFF	TGTGCCAGTAGAAATAGCGGTAACACCGGGGAGCTGTTTTTT
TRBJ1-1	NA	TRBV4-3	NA	CASSQQEMTEAFF	TGCGCCAGCAGCCAACAGGAGATGACTGAAGCTTTCTTT
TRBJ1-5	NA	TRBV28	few	CASSFFETPGSSNQPQHF	TGTGCCAGCAGTTTTTTTGAGACCCCGGGATCGTCCAATCAGCCCCAGCATTTT
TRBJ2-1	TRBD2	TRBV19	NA	CASSIASGSNEQFF	TGTGCCAGTAGTATCGCTAGCGGGAGTAATGAGCAGTTCTTC
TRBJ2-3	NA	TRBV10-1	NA	CASSEGGGFTDTQYF	TGCGCCAGCAGTGAAGGAGGAGGGTTCACAGATACGCAGTATTTT